The next 18 T cell receptor beta chains were all read from a single sample in a study of tumor-infiltrating lymphocytes in primary liver carcinoma. TCR beta cDNA was reverse-transcribed from about 0.45 ug of total RNA. The reaction used a constant-region primer and ProtoScript II reverse transcriptase. Employing slightly modified ARM-PCR, three nested multiplex PCR rounds were run, and these gave rise to the TCR beta libraries. Rounds one and two of PCR, each of roughly 10 cycles, were primed with TRBV1-TRBV30 forward primers and a C-beta reverse primer. Via MiXCR, TCRdb re-called the multiplex PCR reads, giving one row per CDR3 protein. The data contain hundreds of thousands of distinct CDR3 sequences, approximately 65% of them singletons. The source of the blood RNA was unsorted whole blood, and germline DNA was extracted as well. Sequencing was done on a sample of peripheral blood. These receptors were collected from a middle-aged man with primary liver carcinoma and hepatitis B virus infection.

About this clonotype itself: Possible read error: a much larger clone is one base away. V is TRBV6-1 and J is TRBJ1-2; D unresolved. The length of the CDR3 is 13 residues. CDR1 is MNHNS, CDR2 SASEGT, per germline. DNA of the CDR3: TGTACCAGCAGCCTCATCACAGTTTATGGCTACACCTTC. Translation: CTSSLITVYGYTF.

The V gene is TRBV12-3 or TRBV12-4, the J gene TRBJ1-3; possible D gene TRBD1, 5 bases. V gave up 5 bases and J gave up 4 bases, with 12 bases separating them. This CDR3 is built from 14 residues. The CDR3 DNA is TGTGCCAGCAGTACGGGACCAGGGGGAAACACCATATATTTT. It is translated as CASSTGPGGNTIYF.

On this clonotype: One base away lies a much larger clone, so this may be a sequencing read error. The V gene is TRBV6-5, the J gene TRBJ2-2; D not resolved. Trimming stripped 6 bases from V and 4 bases from J, with 9 bases between. Germline CDR1 MNHEY, CDR2 SVGAGI. CDR3 length: 13 residues. CDR3: CASSHEATGELFF. CDR3 bases: TGTGCCAGCAGCCATGAGGCCACCGGGGAGCTGTTTTTT.

With respect to this clonotype: A much larger clonotype is one base distant, so this may be a read error. The rearrangement uses TRBV29-1 and TRBJ2-7; 7 bases fit TRBD2. This CDR3 has 11 residues. Germline CDR1 is SQVTM and CDR2 is ANQGSEA. V lost 8 bases, J lost 6 bases, and 7 bases stayed unmatched. CDR3 DNA sequence: TGCAGCATTTCTCGCGGGAGCGAGCAGTACTTC. This sequence encodes CSISRGSEQYF.

The table lists this clonotype with many counts. This rearrangement joins TRBV6-5 to TRBJ2-3, with 8 bases identical to TRBD2. Unmatched junction bases numbered 7, after V lost 6 bases and J lost 2 bases. Germline lookup yields CDR1 MNHEY and CDR2 SVGAGI. The CDR3 length is 15 residues. The CDR3 DNA reads as TGTGCCAGCAGGAAAGCGGGAGTGGTCACAGATACGCAGTATTTT. Its protein is CASRKAGVVTDTQYF.

This clonotype has ten or more counts. The CDR3 protein is CASSLAADAQYF. DNA for the CDR3: TGTGCCAGCAGCTTAGCGGCCGACGCGCAGTACTTC. The V call is TRBV11-2, the J call TRBJ2-7; D gene uncertain. The CDR3 consists of 12 residues. Germline CDR1 reads SGHAT; CDR2 reads FQNNGV. V lost 1 base to trimming and J lost 9 bases, with 10 bases between them.

V usage is TRBV7-9 and J usage is TRBJ2-5; 7 bases match TRBD1. J was trimmed by 7 bases and V by 5 bases; bases with no gene match: 10. Germline V gene sequence: CDR1 SEHNR, CDR2 FQNEAQ (reference sequence). CDR3 size: 14 residues. The CDR3 DNA reads TGTGCCAGCAGCCCAGCAAGGGGGCAGGGGACCCAGTACTTC. This sequence encodes CASSPARGQGTQYF.

A word on this clonotype: Just one base apart from a much larger clone, this may be a read error. CDR3 in amino acids: CTSSLPGGSNQPQHF. The CDR3 DNA follows: TGTACCAGCAGTTTACCCGGGGGGAGCAATCAGCCCCAGCATTTT. This sequence joins TRBV12-3 or TRBV12-4 and TRBJ1-5; TRBD1 might be the D (5 bases). The CDR3 is made up of 15 amino acids.

This rearrangement joins TRBV12-3 or TRBV12-4 to TRBJ2-1, with a weak D call TRBD2 (6 bases). With 4 bases removed from V and 5 bases from J, the gap between germline ends came to 15 bases. The CDR3 sequence is 15 residues long. CDR3 coding DNA: TGTGCCAGCAGTTCCGGACTAAAGGCCCACAATGAGCAGTTCTTC. Amino acid sequence: CASSSGLKAHNEQFF.

On this clonotype: A much larger clone lies one base from this, so it may be a read error. The chain has TRBV10-2 and TRBJ2-7; 7 bases fit TRBD2. J was trimmed by 0 bases and V by 7 bases; bases with no gene match: 3. Germline assignment: CDR1 WSHSY and CDR2 SAAADI. This CDR3 has 13 amino acids. CDR3 sequence reads: CASKRGVSYEQYF. Written as DNA, the CDR3 is TGCGCCAGCAAGCGGGGCGTCTCCTACGAGCAGTACTTC.

V and J are TRBV6-2 or TRBV6-3 and TRBJ1-5; TRBD1 matches 10 bases. Germline V gene sequence: CDR1 MNHEY, CDR2 SVGEGT. CDR3 length equals 15 residues. J gave up 6 bases and V 5 bases, and 7 bases lay outside the gene matches. The CDR3 DNA reads TGTGCCAGCAGTAGGACAGGGGGGGATACTCAGCCCCAGCATTTT. Its protein is CASSRTGGDTQPQHF.

Remarks on this clonotype: Without the conserved terminal phenylalanine or tryptophan, this CDR3 likely stems from a read error. The chain carries TRBV6-5 and TRBJ2-1, with a tentative D call TRBD1 (6 bases). The V end lost 0 bases, the J end lost 4 bases, and 13 bases lay between the germline ends. Germline lookup yields CDR1 MNHEY and CDR2 SVGAGI. This CDR3 spans 16 amino acids. CDR3 amino acids: CASSYSTGRNYNEQFI. As DNA, the CDR3 is TGTGCCAGCAGTTACTCGACAGGCAGGAATTACAATGAGCAGTTCATC.

The V and J genes are TRBV5-1 and TRBJ2-2; TRBD1 is a possible D gene (6 bases). V was shortened by 2 bases and J by 0 bases, with 14 bases between the two germline ends. This CDR3 is 17 amino acids long. The germline gives CDR1 SGHRS, CDR2 YFSETQ. The CDR3 is CASSFVLGTTNTGELFF. As DNA, the CDR3 is TGCGCCAGCAGCTTTGTACTGGGGACAACGAACACCGGGGAGCTGTTTTTT.

V and J are TRBV10-3 and TRBJ2-3; D is unclear. V gave up 6 bases and J gave up 5 bases, with 21 bases separating them. CDR1 ENHRY and CDR2 SYGVKD come from the germline V gene. The CDR3 sequence is 16 residues long. CDR3 amino acids: CAISSAVIENQDTQYF. The CDR3 DNA reads as TGTGCCATCAGCTCAGCTGTGATCGAGAACCAAGATACGCAGTATTTT.

This clonotype was seen a handful of times. One end of the junction is discordant with germline, which a read error may explain. This sequence joins TRBV29-1 and TRBJ2-7; TRBD2 aligns across 8 bases. Looked up from germline, CDR1 is SQVTM and CDR2 is ANQGSEA. The CDR3 consists of 15 residues. CDR3 sequence: CSVEDPGGSSHEQYF. The DNA of the CDR3 is TGCAGCGTTGAAGACCCGGGAGGGAGCTCCCACGAGCAGTACTTC.

This clonotype has just a few counts. The V gene is TRBV28, the J gene TRBJ2-7; 8 bases match TRBD2. V shed 6 bases, J shed 4 bases, and the junction held 14 bases outside the gene matches. The germline V gene has CDR1 MDHEN and CDR2 SYDVKM. The CDR3 consists of 16 residues. The DNA of the CDR3 is TGTGCCAGCAGCTTCGTGGGGGGCGGGAGGAGGTACGAGCAGTACTTC. Its translation: CASSFVGGGRRYEQYF.

About this clonotype itself: This may arise from a read error, as a much more abundant clone is one base away. CDR3 sequence: CTSSSRINTEAFF. The CDR3 DNA is TGTACCAGCAGTTCCAGGATAAACACTGAAGCTTTCTTT. The V gene is TRBV6-2 or TRBV6-3, the J gene TRBJ1-1, with unresolved D. CDR3 size: 13 residues. The germline gives CDR1 MNHEY, CDR2 SVGEGT.

In this sample, this clonotype turned up many times. The chain carries TRBV4-1 and TRBJ1-5, with TRBD1 matching 8 bases. This CDR3 is 16 amino acids long. Germline assignment: CDR1 MGHRA and CDR2 YSYEKL. V lost 3 bases, J lost 9 bases, and 13 bases stayed unmatched. CDR3 sequence reads: CASSQRGQVGIRPQHF. The CDR3 DNA follows: TGCGCCAGCAGCCAGAGGGGACAGGTTGGAATTAGGCCCCAGCATTTT.